This T cell receptor (beta chain) was identified in a study of T cells in Graves' hyperthyroidism and ophthalmopathy. The V and J ends lost 0 bases and 9 bases respectively, with 11 bases between them. There are 13 residues in the CDR3. Germline V gene data show CDR1 as ENHRY and CDR2 as SYGVKD. This clonotype appeared a few times. It was RNA transcripts that yielded the amplified TCR beta CDR3 regions. The HTBI set primed first-round TCR CDR3 RT-PCR. One entry per CDR3 protein results from TCRdb running MiXCR on the multiplex PCR reads. The repertoire holds 500,000 to 750,000 distinct CDR3 sequences, with about 43% as singletons.

The sample taken for sequencing was peripheral blood or thyroid tissue (not recorded which). The TCR sequence derives from a woman between 18 and 30 years old with Graves' hyperthyroidism. The gene calls are TRBV10-3 and TRBJ2-5, with D perhaps TRBD2 (6 bases). Written as DNA, the CDR3 is TGTGCCATCAGTGAGTCGACTCGGGAGCCCCAGTACTTC. As protein: CAISESTREPQYF.